One sample yielded the 22 T cell receptor beta chains listed below, sequenced in a study of shared clonotypes between healthy human individuals. The repertoire was sequenced with immunoSEQ multiplex PCR; TCRdb's copy has only in-frame clones and lacks some. The table includes 2 million to 3 million clones, about 92% detected once. Sequencing used naive CD4+ T cells sorted from blood. Described subset: CD45RA+ positively selected. The receptors here all came from a man younger than 30 in good health.

This clone was found once. The V gene is TRBV2, the J gene TRBJ2-5, with TRBD2 identical over 11 bases. V trimming: 5 bases; J trimming: 5 bases; junction bases outside the gene matches: 7. CDR3 length: 15 residues. Germline V gives CDR1 SNHLY, CDR2 FYNNEI. The CDR3 nucleotides read TGTGCCAGCAGTTTAGCGGGGGGGCCTGGGGAGACCCAGTACTTC. Residues: CASSLAGGPGETQYF.

V usage is TRBV15 and J usage is TRBJ2-7; D gene uncertain. The CDR3 has 17 residues. Germline loops: CDR1 LNHNV, CDR2 YYDKDF (reference sequence). V lost 3 bases and J 4 bases, leaving 22 bases between the germline ends. The CDR3 loop reads CATSRDSLGEGNYEQYF. As DNA, the CDR3 is TGTGCCACCAGCAGGGATTCATTGGGCGAAGGAAATTACGAGCAGTACTTC.

The rearrangement links TRBV7-6 to TRBJ2-3; D remains unclear. Germline V gene data show CDR1 as SGHVS and CDR2 as FNYEAQ. Trimming stripped 5 bases from V and 7 bases from J, with 10 bases between. The CDR3 spans 12 residues. In nucleotides, the CDR3 is TGTGCCAGCAGCCCTTCCTTGTATACGCAGTATTTT. This translates into CASSPSLYTQYF. The full variable domain, with the rest looked up from reference TRBV7-6 and TRBJ2-3, is GAGVSQSPRYKVTKRGQDVALRCDPISGHVSLYWYRQALGQGPEFLTYFNYEAQQDKSGLPNDRFSAERPEGSISTLTIQRTEQRDSAMYRCASSPSLYTQYFGPGTRLTVL.

The gene calls are TRBV6-5 and TRBJ1-5; 10 nucleotides line up with TRBD1. CDR1 MNHEY and CDR2 SVGAGI come from the germline V gene. Trimming took 4 bases from V and 7 from J; bases not matched to a gene: 4. CDR3 length: 14 residues. The CDR3 region has the DNA TGTGCCAGCAGTTGGGGACAGGGGAGGCAGCCCCAGCATTTT. This codes for CASSWGQGRQPQHF.

This clone was seen a few times. The genes are TRBV19 and TRBJ2-5; D gene ambiguous. This CDR3 has 12 residues. Germline V gene lookup returns CDR1 LNHDA and CDR2 SQIVND (reference sequence). Trimming took off 3 bases at V and 2 bases at J, with 4 bases between the two ends. The CDR3 bases are TGTGCCAGTAGTATGGGGCAAGAGACCCAGTACTTC. Amino acids: CASSMGQETQYF.

The rearrangement uses TRBV7-9 and TRBJ2-1, with 16 bases aligning to TRBD2. V lost 1 base and J lost 8; bases outside the gene matches: 8. Germline V lookup: CDR1 SEHNR, CDR2 FQNEAQ (reference sequence). This CDR3 region has 18 residues. In DNA, the CDR3 is TGTGCCAGCAGCTTAGGGACCGCCGGGACTAGCGGGAGGGATGAGCAGTTCTTC. Its protein product is CASSLGTAGTSGRDEQFF.

The chain couples TRBV7-9 to TRBJ1-3, with D hard to call. Per the germline V gene, CDR1 is SEHNR and CDR2 is FQNEAQ (reference sequence). Trimming stripped 4 bases from V and 1 base from J, with 8 bases between. The CDR3 sequence is 14 residues long. CDR3 loop: CASSSSWSGNTIYF. CDR3 bases: TGTGCCAGCAGCTCAAGTTGGTCTGGAAACACCATATATTTT.

This chain uses TRBV10-3 with TRBJ2-3, with D unclear. Germline V gene data show CDR1 as ENHRY and CDR2 as SYGVKD. V was clipped by 5 bases and J by 6 bases, with 18 bases between them. The CDR3 contains 15 residues. The CDR3 loop reads CAISPSVYNADTQYF. The CDR3 DNA is TGTGCCATCAGTCCCTCGGTCTATAATGCTGATACGCAGTATTTT.

The rearrangement joins TRBV7-2 to TRBJ2-5, with a possible D match to TRBD1 (6 bases). The CDR3 has 12 residues. V lost 5 bases to trimming and J lost 5 bases, with 9 bases between them. Germline CDR1 SGHTA, CDR2 FQGNSA. CDR3 nucleotide sequence: TGTGCCAGCAGCAACAGGGAGGAGACCCAGTACTTC. This translates into CASSNREETQYF.

The gene calls are TRBV19 and TRBJ1-1, with a tentative D call TRBD1 (6 bases). The germline V gene has CDR1 LNHDA and CDR2 SQIVND (reference sequence). Trimming cost V 7 bases and J 0 bases, with 12 bases left between them. The CDR3 runs to 14 residues. The CDR3 spells CASNRGQMNTEAFF. In nucleotides, the CDR3 is TGTGCCAGTAACCGCGGACAGATGAACACTGAAGCTTTCTTT.

This sequence joins TRBV4-2 and TRBJ1-1; no clear D. Germline CDR1 reads LGHNA; CDR2 reads YNFKEQ. The CDR3 spans 11 residues. Trimming cost V 0 bases and J 11 bases, with 7 bases left between them. The CDR3 nucleotides are TGTGCCAGCAGCCAAGATCTTAGGGCTTTCTTT. Residues: CASSQDLRAFF.

The chain carries TRBV19 and TRBJ1-5, with TRBD1 as a possible D gene (5 bases). Germline V gene sequence: CDR1 LNHDA, CDR2 SQIVND (reference sequence). This CDR3 comprises 12 residues. Trimming took 7 bases from V and 4 from J, leaving 8 bases between them. The chain's CDR3 is CASTSGNQPQHF. CDR3 nucleotide sequence: TGTGCCAGTACCTCAGGGAATCAGCCCCAGCATTTT. Variable domain in full (rest from reference TRBV19 and TRBJ1-5): DGGITQSPKYLFRKEGQNVTLSCEQNLNHDAMYWYRQDPGQGLRLIYYSQIVNDFQKGDIAEGYSVSREKKESFPLTVTSAQKNPTAFYLCASTSGNQPQHFGDGTRLSIL.

The V call is TRBV6-6, the J call TRBJ1-2, with a tentative D call TRBD1 (6 bases). CDR3 length: 13 amino acids. Per germline, CDR1 MNHNY and CDR2 SVGAGI (reference sequence). Trimming cost V 6 bases and J 6 bases, with 14 bases left between them. CDR3 protein: CASRDPGADGYTF. The CDR3 DNA reads as TGTGCCAGCAGAGATCCAGGGGCTGATGGCTACACCTTC.

In regard to this clone: Distinct nucleotide sequences in the sample also encode this CDR3. This chain connects TRBV6-5 to TRBJ2-5; tentative D call: TRBD2 (6 bases). V lost 8 bases and J lost 5, with 9 bases in between. Germline V gene data show CDR1 as MNHEY and CDR2 as SVGAGI. This CDR3 contains 11 residues. In nucleotides, the CDR3 is TGTGCCAGCCGTCGGGGGGAGACCCAGTACTTC. Translation: CASRRGETQYF.

The chain carries TRBV5-1 and TRBJ2-7; D is uncertain. V lost 6 bases to trimming and J lost 0 bases, with 13 bases between them. The CDR3 extends over 14 amino acids. CDR1 SGHRS and CDR2 YFSETQ come from the germline V gene. CDR3 in DNA: TGCGCCAGCACCCGGACGGGTAGCTCCTACGAGCAGTACTTC. Encoded protein: CASTRTGSSYEQYF.

The chain uses TRBV6-5 and TRBJ1-2; unclear D gene. This CDR3 spans 13 amino acids. Trimming removed 2 bases from V and 4 bases from J, with 8 bases in between. From germline, CDR1 is MNHEY and CDR2 SVGAGI. The DNA of the CDR3 is TGTGCCAGCAGTTACGGAAGGATCTATGGCTACACCTTC. This encodes CASSYGRIYGYTF.

The V call is TRBV6-5, the J call TRBJ2-7, with 8 bases aligning to TRBD1. There are 15 residues in the CDR3. CDR1 and CDR2 (germline): MNHEY, SVGAGI. With V trimmed by 2 bases and J by 2 bases, 5 bases remained unmatched. The CDR3 coding sequence is TGTGCCAGCAGTTACCGGGACAGGCCAACCTACGAGCAGTACTTC. Translating gives CASSYRDRPTYEQYF.

V gene TRBV6-6 combines with J gene TRBJ1-6; the D gene is possibly TRBD1 (5 bases). Germline V gene lookup returns CDR1 MNHNY and CDR2 SVGAGI (reference sequence). Deletions cut 4 bases from V and 7 bases from J, with 14 bases between. CDR3 length: 15 residues. CDR3 in DNA: TGTGCCAGCAGTTCCCTGGGACGGTCCAATTCACCCCTCCACTTT. Translating it yields CASSSLGRSNSPLHF.

This chain links TRBV28 with TRBJ2-3, with D hard to call. In germline, CDR1 is MDHEN, CDR2 SYDVKM. Trimming left V 5 bases short and J 6 bases short, with 9 bases between. The CDR3 covers 12 residues. CDR3 region: CASSLRSDTQYF. For the CDR3, the DNA is TGTGCCAGCAGTCTCCGTAGTGATACGCAGTATTTT.

The CDR3 nucleotides read TGTGCCAGCGCTGGACTAGCGCCTTACAATGAGCAGTTCTTC. It encodes CASAGLAPYNEQFF. The genes are TRBV2 and TRBJ2-1; 9 positions agree with TRBD2. The ends lost 8 bases at V and 4 bases at J; junction bases unmatched: 6. The CDR3 spans 14 residues. From germline, CDR1 is SNHLY and CDR2 FYNNEI.

In its sample, this clone was seen once. The chain couples TRBV10-2 to TRBJ1-3; D not resolved. Trimming shortened V by 8 bases and J by 2 bases, and 13 bases separated the two germline ends. CDR3 length: 14 residues. CDR1 and CDR2 from the germline V gene are WSHSY and SAAADI. CDR3 coding DNA: TGCGCCAGCCAGACACCTACACCTGGAAACACCATATATTTT. Protein: CASQTPTPGNTIYF.

The chain links TRBV2 to TRBJ2-1, with 9 bases lining up with TRBD2. With 6 bases clipped from V and 7 bases from J, the junction kept 7 bases outside the gene matches. CDR1 and CDR2 from the germline V gene are SNHLY and FYNNEI. The CDR3 is 14 amino acids. CDR3 sequence (DNA): TGTGCCAGCAGGGCGGGAGGGCCTCGGAATGAGCAGTTCTTC. This sequence encodes CASRAGGPRNEQFF.